These 17 T cell receptor beta chains came from one sample sequenced in a study of blood T cell repertoires in COVID-19. Profiled with immunoSEQ multiplex PCR; TCRdb holds only in-frame clones, not every one. The sample records under 200,000 clones, around 84% being singletons. The sample comprised peripheral blood. The receptors originated from a man aged 35-49 years with acute or convalescent COVID-19.

Points on this clone: Within the sample, other DNA sequences also encode this same CDR3. This rearrangement joins TRBV20-1 to TRBJ1-2; D may be TRBD1 (6 bases). The CDR3 is made up of 11 amino acids. Germline lookup yields CDR1 DFQATT and CDR2 SNEGSKA (reference sequence). V was shortened by 2 bases and J by 5 bases, with 6 bases between the two germline ends. In nucleotides, the CDR3 is TGCAGTGCTAGACAGGGGTATGGCTACACCTTC. This encodes CSARQGYGYTF.

This sequence joins TRBV14 and TRBJ1-1; D remains unclear. Germline values: CDR1 SGHDN, CDR2 FVKESK. Trimming took 0 bases from V and 4 from J, leaving 9 bases between them. This CDR3 has 14 residues. CDR3 protein: CASSQESVPTEAFF. The CDR3 DNA follows: TGTGCCAGCAGCCAAGAATCAGTTCCCACTGAAGCTTTCTTT. Full variable domain (remainder filled in from reference TRBV14 and TRBJ1-1): EAGVTQFPSHSVIEKGQTVTLRCDPISGHDNLYWYRRVMGKEIKFLLHFVKESKQDESGMPNNRFLAERTGGTYSTLKVQPAELEDSGVYFCASSQESVPTEAFFGQGTRLTVV.

This sequence joins TRBV6-5 and TRBJ1-1, with D maybe TRBD1 (5 bases). The CDR3 runs to 15 residues. The germline V and J ends were trimmed by 2 bases and 3 bases, with 13 bases remaining between them. The germline gives CDR1 MNHEY, CDR2 SVGAGI. DNA for the CDR3: TGTGCCAGCAGTTACATCGCAGGGTCCGACACTGAAGCTTTCTTT. It translates to CASSYIAGSDTEAFF.

The chain employs TRBV18 and TRBJ2-1; a weak D match, TRBD1 (6 bases). Trimming took 3 bases from V and 7 from J, leaving 10 bases between them. Germline V CDR1 and CDR2: KGHSH, LQKENI. The CDR3 is 13 amino acids. CDR3 nucleotide sequence: TGTGCCAGCTCACCGGGGGCGAGGAATGAGCAGTTCTTC. Translated: CASSPGARNEQFF.

The V gene is TRBV24-1, the J gene TRBJ2-1; possibly TRBD1 for D (6 bases). The CDR3 covers 15 residues. From germline, CDR1 is KGHDR and CDR2 SFDVKD. Deletions cut 6 bases from V and 8 bases from J, with 19 bases between. The CDR3 DNA sequence: TGTGCCACCAGTTTTGGGGGCCTGAGATTAGATGAGCAGTTCTTC. This gives the protein CATSFGGLRLDEQFF.

The chain combines TRBV6-5 with TRBJ1-3, with TRBD1 identical over 7 bases. The V gene end was trimmed by 7 bases and the J gene end by 2 bases; junction bases not matched to a gene: 2. This CDR3 is built from 13 residues. Germline V gene lookup returns CDR1 MNHEY and CDR2 SVGAGI. CDR3 sequence reads: CASTGTAGNTIYF. The CDR3 nucleotides read TGTGCCAGCACGGGGACAGCTGGAAACACCATATATTTT.

This rearrangement joins TRBV5-1 to TRBJ2-1, with D possibly being TRBD1 (6 bases). Germline V gives CDR1 SGHRS, CDR2 YFSETQ. Deletions cut 7 bases from V and 6 bases from J, with 14 bases between. This CDR3 has 13 amino acids. As DNA, the CDR3 is TGCGCCAGCCGGGACAATCTCTCCAATGAGCAGTTCTTC. Its translation is CASRDNLSNEQFF.

The V and J genes are TRBV2 and TRBJ1-6; no clear D. V gave up 7 bases and J gave up 9 bases, with 19 bases separating them. Looked up from germline, CDR1 is SNHLY and CDR2 is FYNNEI. The CDR3 length is 15 residues. CDR3 DNA sequence: TGTGCCAGCAATATGGTAGGCAGTGGGAGTTCACCCCTCCACTTT. Protein product: CASNMVGSGSSPLHF. Looking up the rest from reference TRBV2 and TRBJ1-6 gives the full variable domain: EPEVTQTPSHQVTQMGQEVILRCVPISNHLYFYWYRQILGQKVEFLVSFYNNEISEKSEIFDDQFSVERPDGSNFTLKIRSTKLEDSAMYFCASNMVGSGSSPLHFGNGTRLTVT.

This clone was seen only once. V and J are TRBV9 and TRBJ2-1, with 13 positions matching TRBD2. This CDR3 is 16 amino acids long. Per the germline V gene, CDR1 is SGDLS and CDR2 is YYNGEE. With 3 bases clipped from V and 8 bases from J, the junction kept 8 bases outside the gene matches. In DNA form, the CDR3 reads TGTGCCAGCAGCGCCCTACTAGCGGGGGGGATTGATGAGCAGTTCTTC. The encoded protein is CASSALLAGGIDEQFF.

The gene calls are TRBV7-2 and TRBJ1-2; TRBD1 might be the D (6 bases). The V end lost 2 bases, the J end lost 5 bases, and 15 bases lay between the germline ends. This CDR3 has 15 amino acids. Germline lookup yields CDR1 SGHTA and CDR2 FQGNSA. Here the CDR3 reads CASSLLGTSIYGYTF. The CDR3 bases are TGTGCCAGCAGCTTATTGGGGACATCTATTTATGGCTACACCTTC.

The J gene is TRBJ1-1, the V gene TRBV13; D remains unclear. This CDR3 is 13 amino acids long. Germline CDR1 reads PRHDT; CDR2 reads FYEKMQ (reference sequence). V gave up 2 bases and J gave up 4 bases, with 8 bases separating them. The CDR3 spells CASSLSEGTEAFF. Written as DNA, the CDR3 is TGTGCCAGCAGCTTATCAGAGGGCACTGAAGCTTTCTTT.

The rearrangement joins TRBV19 to TRBJ2-7, with 10 bases identical to TRBD1. This CDR3 has 18 amino acids. V was pared by 8 bases and J by 4 bases, with 20 bases of the junction left unmatched. Germline V lookup: CDR1 LNHDA, CDR2 SQIVND (reference sequence). The CDR3 is CASSPRRISGQGTYEQYF. CDR3 sequence (DNA): TGTGCCAGTTCCCCACGACGGATCTCGGGACAGGGGACATACGAGCAGTACTTC.

The chain recombines TRBV2 with TRBJ1-1; 7 bases align to TRBD1. Germline CDR1 and CDR2: SNHLY and FYNNEI. Losses at the gene ends were 2 bases for V and 3 bases for J; bases not matched to a gene: 3. The CDR3 has 14 amino acids. The CDR3 coding sequence is TGTGCCAGCAGTGAACAGGGGGGTTACACTGAAGCTTTCTTT. Encoded protein: CASSEQGGYTEAFF.

This rearrangement joins TRBV20-1 to TRBJ2-2; 7 bases are shared with TRBD2. The V gene's germline CDR1 is DFQATT and CDR2 SNEGSKA (reference sequence). CDR3 length equals 15 residues. With V trimmed by 3 bases and J by 5 bases, 9 bases remained unmatched. This CDR3 is CSASVAGVYTGELFF. The CDR3 DNA sequence: TGCAGTGCTAGTGTTGCGGGGGTTTATACCGGGGAGCTGTTTTTT.

The count of this clone is one. The chain joins TRBV2 to TRBJ2-1; 7 nucleotides agree with TRBD2. CDR1 is SNHLY and CDR2 is FYNNEI in the germline V gene. This CDR3 spans 18 amino acids. Trimming at V came to 7 bases and at J to 6 bases, leaving 21 bases not matched to a gene. The CDR3 DNA reads TGTGCCAGCAAGCGGGGAGTAGGCGGGGAGAACTGGGGCAATGAGCAGTTCTTC. Residues: CASKRGVGGENWGNEQFF.

This clone was seen a single time. The CDR3 here is CASSQRTSGGAGLYNEQFF. CDR3 coding DNA: TGCGCCAGCAGCCAACGTACTAGCGGGGGGGCCGGTCTATACAATGAGCAGTTCTTC. V and J are TRBV4-1 and TRBJ2-1; 13 nucleotides line up with TRBD2. The CDR3 length is 19 residues. Germline V gene data show CDR1 as MGHRA and CDR2 as YSYEKL. With 2 bases clipped from V and 4 bases from J, the junction kept 11 bases outside the gene matches.

The chain links TRBV5-4 to TRBJ2-7; 8 nucleotides line up with TRBD1. The CDR3 loop spans 16 amino acids. The V and J ends lost 0 bases and 4 bases, in that order; junction bases with no gene match: 9. Germline CDR1 and CDR2: SGHNT and YYREEE (reference sequence). The CDR3 protein is CASSLAGGQGKYEQYF. In nucleotides, the CDR3 is TGTGCCAGCAGCTTGGCCGGAGGACAGGGAAAATACGAGCAGTACTTC.